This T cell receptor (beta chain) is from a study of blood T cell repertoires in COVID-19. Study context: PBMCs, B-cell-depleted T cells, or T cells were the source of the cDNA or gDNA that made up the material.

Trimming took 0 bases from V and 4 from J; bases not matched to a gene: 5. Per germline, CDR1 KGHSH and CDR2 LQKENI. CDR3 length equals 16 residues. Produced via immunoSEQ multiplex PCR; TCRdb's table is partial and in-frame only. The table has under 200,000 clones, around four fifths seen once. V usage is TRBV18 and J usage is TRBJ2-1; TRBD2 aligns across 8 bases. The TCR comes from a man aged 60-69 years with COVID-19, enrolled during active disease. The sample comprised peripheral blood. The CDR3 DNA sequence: TGTGCCAGCTCACCACCGTCGGGAGGGCGATACAATGAGCAGTTCTTC. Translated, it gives CASSPPSGGRYNEQFF.